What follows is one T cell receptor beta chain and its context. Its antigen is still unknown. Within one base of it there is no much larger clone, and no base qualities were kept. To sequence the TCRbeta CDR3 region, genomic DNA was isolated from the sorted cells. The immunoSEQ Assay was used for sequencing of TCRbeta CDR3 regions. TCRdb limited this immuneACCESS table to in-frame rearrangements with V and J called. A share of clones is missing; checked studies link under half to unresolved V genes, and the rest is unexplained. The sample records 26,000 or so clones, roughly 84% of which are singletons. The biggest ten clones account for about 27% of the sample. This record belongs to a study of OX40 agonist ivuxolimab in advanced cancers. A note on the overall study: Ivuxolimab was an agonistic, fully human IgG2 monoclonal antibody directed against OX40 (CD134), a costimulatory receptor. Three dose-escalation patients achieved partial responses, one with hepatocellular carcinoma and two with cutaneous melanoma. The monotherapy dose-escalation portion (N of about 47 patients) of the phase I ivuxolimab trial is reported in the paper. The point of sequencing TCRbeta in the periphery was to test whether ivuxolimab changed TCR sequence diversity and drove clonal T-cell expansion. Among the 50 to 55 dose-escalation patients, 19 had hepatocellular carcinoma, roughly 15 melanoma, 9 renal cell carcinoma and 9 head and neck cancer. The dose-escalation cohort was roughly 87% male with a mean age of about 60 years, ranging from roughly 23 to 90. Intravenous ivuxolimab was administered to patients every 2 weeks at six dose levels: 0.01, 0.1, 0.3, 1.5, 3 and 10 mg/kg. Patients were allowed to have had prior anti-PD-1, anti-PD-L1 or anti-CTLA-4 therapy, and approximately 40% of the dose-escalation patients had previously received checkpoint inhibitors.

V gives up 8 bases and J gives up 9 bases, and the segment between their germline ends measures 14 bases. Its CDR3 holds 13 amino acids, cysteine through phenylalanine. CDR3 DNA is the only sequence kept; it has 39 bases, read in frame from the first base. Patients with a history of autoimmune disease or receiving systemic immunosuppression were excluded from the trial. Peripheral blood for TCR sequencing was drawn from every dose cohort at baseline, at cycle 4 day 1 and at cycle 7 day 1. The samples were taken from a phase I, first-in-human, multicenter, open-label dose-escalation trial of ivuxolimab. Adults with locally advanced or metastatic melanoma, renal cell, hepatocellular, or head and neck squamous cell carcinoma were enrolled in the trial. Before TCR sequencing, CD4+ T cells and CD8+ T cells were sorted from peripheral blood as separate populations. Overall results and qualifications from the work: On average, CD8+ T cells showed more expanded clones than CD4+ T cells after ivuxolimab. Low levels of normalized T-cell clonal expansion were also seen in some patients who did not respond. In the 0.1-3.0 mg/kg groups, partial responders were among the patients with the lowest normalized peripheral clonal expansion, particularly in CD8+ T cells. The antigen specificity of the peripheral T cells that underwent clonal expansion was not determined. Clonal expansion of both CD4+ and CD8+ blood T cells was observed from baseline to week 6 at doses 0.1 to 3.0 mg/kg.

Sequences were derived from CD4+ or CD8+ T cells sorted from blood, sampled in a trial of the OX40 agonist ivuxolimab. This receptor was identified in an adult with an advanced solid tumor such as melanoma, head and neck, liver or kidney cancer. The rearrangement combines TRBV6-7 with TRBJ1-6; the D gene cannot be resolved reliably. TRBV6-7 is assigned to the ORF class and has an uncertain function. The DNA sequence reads TGTGCCAGCCGTCGGGAAGGCCGTTCACCCCTCCACTTT. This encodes CASRREGRSPLHF.